Listed here are 14 T cell receptor beta chains from one sample, sequenced in a study of blood T cell dynamics during melanoma immunotherapy. Profiling relied on immunoSEQ multiplex PCR, and the TCRdb table lists in-frame clones only, not all of them. The data show some 15,000 clones, around 90% seen once. Regarding time point: week 3, after first cycle of checkpoint inhibitor. The sequencing used blood, collected from a patient treated with checkpoint blockade. These receptors were taken from a human donor with melanoma.

V is TRBV6-5 and J is TRBJ1-6; D call uncertain. The CDR3 loop spans 13 amino acids. The V gene lost 2 bases and the J gene lost 7 bases, with 6 bases spanning the gap. Germline CDR1 is MNHEY and CDR2 is SVGAGI. Here the CDR3 reads CASSYDRNSPLHF. CDR3 DNA sequence: TGTGCCAGCAGTTACGACCGCAATTCACCCCTCCACTTT.

The CDR3, as DNA: TGCGCCAGCAGCTTGGCCCCGGGTAGCGGGAGGATCTCCTACGAGCAGTACTTC. Its protein product is CASSLAPGSGRISYEQYF. The chain couples TRBV5-1 to TRBJ2-7; 10 positions agree with TRBD2. The CDR3 has 18 residues. Germline CDR1 reads SGHRS; CDR2 reads YFSETQ. The V segment lost 0 bases and the J segment 0 bases; nucleotides outside the gene matches: 9.

The rearrangement joins TRBV9 to TRBJ1-4, with D uncertain. CDR3 size: 14 residues. The V and J ends lost 0 bases and 3 bases respectively, with 6 bases between them. Germline CDR1 SGDLS, CDR2 YYNGEE. The CDR3 DNA is TGTGCCAGCAGCGTAGGGGCGGCTAATGAAAAACTGTTTTTT. Its protein product is CASSVGAANEKLFF.

The V gene is TRBV27, the J gene TRBJ2-7; TRBD1 aligns across 9 bases. Germline lookup yields CDR1 MNHEY and CDR2 SMNVEV (reference sequence). The CDR3 is 15 amino acids. The V and J ends lost 3 bases and 6 bases, in that order; junction bases with no gene match: 9. Written as DNA, the CDR3 is TGTGCCAGCAGTTTTGGGACAGGGTTAGAAGGCGAGCAGTACTTC. It translates to CASSFGTGLEGEQYF.

This chain joins TRBV2 and TRBJ2-7; D gene uncertain. Germline CDR1 is SNHLY and CDR2 is FYNNEI. V shed 5 bases and J shed 2 bases, with 13 bases lying between them. The CDR3 contains 14 residues. In nucleotides, the CDR3 is TGTGCCAGCAGTCAGACCATCGGGCCCTACGAGCAGTACTTC. It is translated as CASSQTIGPYEQYF.

CDR3 sequence: CASSLDRTTQYF. The CDR3 DNA reads TGCGCCAGCAGCCTAGACAGGACGACCCAGTACTTC. The J gene is TRBJ2-5, the V gene TRBV10-1, with a weak D call TRBD1 (6 bases). Germline V gene lookup returns CDR1 WNHNN and CDR2 SYGVQD (reference sequence). This CDR3 has 12 amino acids. Trimming shortened V by 6 bases and J by 7 bases, and 12 bases separated the two germline ends.

V usage is TRBV7-8 and J usage is TRBJ1-1; 11 bases are shared with TRBD1. The CDR3 is 15 residues long. The V gene end was trimmed by 5 bases and the J gene end by 9 bases; junction bases not matched to a gene: 11. Germline lookup yields CDR1 SGHVS and CDR2 FQNEAQ. CDR3 sequence reads: CASSINRGQGAKAFF. The DNA of the CDR3 is TGTGCCAGCAGCATAAACAGAGGACAGGGGGCGAAAGCTTTCTTT.

The V gene is TRBV6-4, the J gene TRBJ1-2; a weak D match, TRBD1 (5 bases). Trimming pared 6 bases from V and 4 bases from J, leaving 9 bases between. Germline CDR1 is MRHNA and CDR2 is SNTAGT. The CDR3 extends over 12 amino acids. The CDR3 reads CASSREGYGYTF. The CDR3 region has the DNA TGTGCCAGCAGCAGGGAAGGCTATGGCTACACCTTC.

The chain has TRBV9 and TRBJ1-2; tentatively, D is TRBD1 (5 bases). The CDR3 contains 12 residues. Germline V gene lookup returns CDR1 SGDLS and CDR2 YYNGEE. Trimming cost V 2 bases and J 5 bases, with 7 bases left between them. For the CDR3, the DNA is TGTGCCAGCAGCGTTGGGGGGTATGGCTACACCTTC. Protein: CASSVGGYGYTF. Full variable domain (remainder filled in from reference TRBV9 and TRBJ1-2): DSGVTQTPKHLITATGQRVTLRCSPRSGDLSVYWYQQSLDQGLQFLIQYYNGEERAKGNILERFSAQQFPDLHSELNLSSLELGDSALYFCASSVGGYGYTFGSGTRLTVV.

The chain is built from TRBV7-9 and TRBJ1-2, with D possibly TRBD1 on 5 matching bases. Trimming took 2 bases from V and 2 from J, leaving 12 bases between them. Germline V lookup: CDR1 SEHNR, CDR2 FQNEAQ (reference sequence). The CDR3 is 15 residues long. CDR3 nucleotide sequence: TGTGCCAGCAGCTTAATGGCAGGGAAGAACTATGGCTACACCTTC. This encodes CASSLMAGKNYGYTF.

The gene calls are TRBV6-1 and TRBJ1-2; D uncertain. Trimming cost V 2 bases and J 8 bases, with 18 bases left between them. Germline assignment: CDR1 MNHNS and CDR2 SASEGT. The CDR3 is 15 amino acids. CDR3 DNA sequence: TGTGCCAGCAGTGAAACCCGAATTTACACAAGCGGCTACACCTTC. Protein product: CASSETRIYTSGYTF.

The rearrangement joins TRBV4-1 to TRBJ2-2; a weak D match, TRBD1 (6 bases). Germline lookup yields CDR1 MGHRA and CDR2 YSYEKL. V was shortened by 1 base and J by 4 bases, with 10 bases between the two germline ends. The CDR3 consists of 15 residues. Here the CDR3 DNA reads TGCGCCAGCAGCCAAGGGGTGGGGGCCACCGGGGAGCTGTTTTTT. It translates to CASSQGVGATGELFF.

V is TRBV14 and J is TRBJ2-3; D is uncertain. The CDR3 contains 16 residues. CDR1 and CDR2 from the germline V gene are SGHDN and FVKESK. The V end lost 1 base, the J end lost 0 bases, and 11 bases lay between the germline ends. CDR3 loop: CASSQAQTSSTDTQYF. CDR3 nucleotides: TGTGCCAGCAGCCAAGCACAGACGTCTAGCACAGATACGCAGTATTTT.

The CDR3 loop reads CASGPSGNEQFF. CDR3 sequence (DNA): TGTGCTAGTGGCCCGAGTGGGAATGAGCAGTTCTTC. The chain joins TRBV12-5 to TRBJ2-1; D is ambiguous. Trimming pared 6 bases from V and 7 bases from J, leaving 10 bases between. Per germline, CDR1 LGHNT and CDR2 FRNRAP. This CDR3 has 12 amino acids. The full variable domain, its missing parts supplied by reference TRBV12-5 and TRBJ2-1, is DARVTQTPRHKVTEMGQEVTMRCQPILGHNTVFWYRQTMMQGLELLAYFRNRAPLDDSGMPKDRFSAEMPDATLATLKIQPSEPRDSAVYFCASGPSGNEQFFGPGTRLTVL.